Each of the 22 T cell receptor beta chains below was sequenced from the same sample in a study of T-cell reconstitution after alpha-beta-depleted transplantation in children. Preparing the TCRbeta library involved the use of unique molecular identifiers. Via MiXCR, TCRdb re-called the PCR reads, giving one row per CDR3 protein. This sample has under 250,000 distinct CDR3 sequences, with 20% to 30% found just once. Sequenced here: PBMCs, mostly from graft donor cells, sampled 360 days after TCRalphabeta/CD19-depleted stem cell transplant. The source is a female patient under 10 years old who had a stem cell transplant for congenital amegakaryocytic thrombocytopenia, so the T cells may come from the graft donor.

V and J are TRBV30 and TRBJ1-4; 7 bases are shared with TRBD1. V was clipped by 2 bases and J by 8 bases; unmatched bases: 8. The germline gives CDR1 GTSNPN, CDR2 SVGIG (reference sequence). This CDR3 comprises 14 residues. The CDR3 DNA is TGTGCCTGGAGTTTACAGGGAGGGGGCGAAAAACTGTTTTTT. Protein product: CAWSLQGGGEKLFF.

Only a few counts were recorded for this clonotype. This rearrangement joins TRBV20-1 to TRBJ1-2, with D unclear. The CDR3 is made up of 12 amino acids. V was clipped by 3 bases and J by 0 bases, with 5 bases between them. Germline CDR1 and CDR2: DFQATT and SNEGSKA (reference sequence). This CDR3 reads CSASSSNYGYTF. In DNA form, the CDR3 reads TGCAGTGCTAGTTCGTCTAACTATGGCTACACCTTC.

The CDR3 bases are TGTGCCAGCAGCTTAGGTTCCGGACTACATGGCTACACCTTC. Its protein product is CASSLGSGLHGYTF. The genes are TRBV7-9 and TRBJ1-2; D not certain. V was pared by 1 base and J by 6 bases, with 12 bases between. CDR1 SEHNR and CDR2 FQNEAQ come from the germline V gene (reference sequence). The CDR3 is 14 residues long.

The rearrangement links TRBV4-3 to TRBJ1-2; 9 positions agree with TRBD1. Unmatched junction bases numbered 5, after V lost 3 bases and J lost 3 bases. The CDR3 contains 15 residues. The germline gives CDR1 LGHNA, CDR2 YSLEER. The CDR3 DNA is TGCGCCAGCAGCCAGCACACAGGGGGCGACTATGGCTACACCTTC. Translated: CASSQHTGGDYGYTF.

The sample holds a few counts of this clonotype. A clone one base away is much larger, so this may be a read error. This rearrangement joins TRBV27 to TRBJ2-3; D is undetermined. This CDR3 spans 11 amino acids. CDR1 is MNHEY, CDR2 SMNVEV, per germline (reference sequence). V lost 3 bases, J lost 6 bases, and 4 bases lay in between. CDR3: CASSLWDTQYF. The CDR3 DNA follows: TGTGCCAGCAGTTTGTGGGATACGCAGTATTTT.

The chain has TRBV6-1 and TRBJ2-1, with a tentative D call TRBD2 (6 bases). Germline V gene sequence: CDR1 MNHNS, CDR2 SASEGT. Trimming took off 6 bases at V and 0 bases at J, with 12 bases between the two ends. The CDR3 runs 15 residues. As DNA, the CDR3 is TGTGCCAGCAGGCCGCACGGGAGCTCCTACAATGAGCAGTTCTTC. Its translation: CASRPHGSSYNEQFF.

V is TRBV7-2 and J is TRBJ2-5, with 9 bases that match TRBD2. With V trimmed by 3 bases and J by 5 bases, 10 bases remained unmatched. The CDR3 sequence is 16 residues long. Germline CDR1 reads SGHTA; CDR2 reads FQGNSA. As DNA, the CDR3 is TGTGCCAGCAGCTTTAAGGCGGGGGGGGGTCGGGAGACCCAGTACTTC. Residues: CASSFKAGGGRETQYF.

This clonotype was seen many times. This chain connects TRBV12-3 or TRBV12-4 to TRBJ1-5; TRBD1 matches 7 bases. The CDR3 consists of 15 residues. With 6 bases clipped from V and 1 base from J, the junction kept 6 bases outside the gene matches. This CDR3 is CASRPTGESNQPQHF. DNA for the CDR3: TGTGCCAGCAGGCCTACAGGGGAAAGCAATCAGCCCCAGCATTTT.

A few counts support this clonotype. The chain uses TRBV5-1 and TRBJ2-4, with D hard to call. The V end lost 0 bases, the J end lost 9 bases, and 13 bases lay between the germline ends. CDR1 SGHRS and CDR2 YFSETQ come from the germline V gene. The CDR3 has 14 amino acids. The CDR3 coding sequence is TGCGCCAGCAGCTTGGGACACCTCCAGCCCATTCAGTACTTC. It codes for CASSLGHLQPIQYF.

This clonotype appeared a few times. The chain combines TRBV12-3 or TRBV12-4 with TRBJ2-7; weak D call: TRBD2 (5 bases). The CDR3 contains 13 residues. V lost 3 bases to trimming and J lost 2 bases, with 8 bases between them. CDR3 loop: CASSFGGPYEQYF. The CDR3 nucleotides read TGTGCCAGCAGTTTTGGAGGTCCCTACGAGCAGTACTTC.

V usage is TRBV6-5 and J usage is TRBJ1-3; D uncertain. The CDR3 totals 14 residues. Germline CDR1 and CDR2: MNHEY and SVGAGI. Trimming cost V 0 bases and J 4 bases, with 7 bases left between them. CDR3 region: CASSYSSVGNTIYF. The CDR3 nucleotides read TGTGCCAGCAGTTACTCCTCAGTGGGAAACACCATATATTTT.

V is TRBV20-1 and J is TRBJ2-1; possible D gene TRBD2, 7 bases. This CDR3 region has 12 residues. Trimming cost V 5 bases and J 6 bases, with 11 bases left between them. Germline CDR1 and CDR2: DFQATT and SNEGSKA (reference sequence). The DNA of the CDR3 is TGCAGTGCTCAAAGGGGGGGCAATGAGCAGTTCTTC. This sequence encodes CSAQRGGNEQFF.

V usage is TRBV20-1 and J usage is TRBJ2-3; 9 bases map to TRBD2. V dropped 4 bases and J dropped 2; count of bases not matched to a gene: 7. This CDR3 is 15 amino acids long. Germline V lookup: CDR1 DFQATT, CDR2 SNEGSKA (reference sequence). The CDR3 reads CSANHRLAATDTQYF. In nucleotides, the CDR3 is TGCAGTGCTAACCACAGACTAGCGGCCACAGATACGCAGTATTTT.

The chain combines TRBV24-1 with TRBJ2-3; D uncertain. V was shortened by 7 bases and J by 4 bases, with 11 bases between the two germline ends. Per the germline V gene, CDR1 is KGHDR and CDR2 is SFDVKD. CDR3 length: 13 residues. The CDR3 protein is CATSSGVADTQYF. The DNA of the CDR3 is TGTGCCACCAGCTCAGGTGTCGCAGATACGCAGTATTTT.

This clonotype has more than one count but fewer than ten. The gene calls are TRBV27 and TRBJ2-2, with D tentatively TRBD1 or TRBD2 (7 bases each). Looked up from germline, CDR1 is MNHEY and CDR2 is SMNVEV (reference sequence). The CDR3 is 14 residues long. V dropped 5 bases and J dropped 6 bases, with 13 bases sitting between them. For the CDR3, the DNA is TGTGCCAGCAGTAGGGCAGGGGGGGCCGGGGAGCTGTTTTTT. It yields the protein CASSRAGGAGELFF.

The rearrangement joins TRBV29-1 to TRBJ1-1, with 7 nucleotides matching TRBD1. Germline CDR1 and CDR2: SQVTM and ANQGSEA. The CDR3 covers 13 residues. V gave up 5 bases and J gave up 8 bases; unmatched junction bases: 11. CDR3 in amino acids: CSVPQGVRSEAFF. The DNA for the CDR3 is TGCAGCGTTCCGCAGGGGGTGAGGTCCGAAGCTTTCTTT.

In this sample, this clonotype turned up a few times. The CDR3 here is CASSWTGRVTF. The DNA of the CDR3 is TGTGCCAGCAGCTGGACAGGGAGGGTAACCTTC. The chain combines TRBV7-9 with TRBJ1-2; the match to TRBD1 covers 8 bases. Trimming at V came to 4 bases and at J to 14 bases, leaving 6 bases not matched to a gene. The CDR3 runs 11 residues. Looked up from germline, CDR1 is SEHNR and CDR2 is FQNEAQ (reference sequence).

This chain connects TRBV19 to TRBJ1-5, with no clear D. The V gene lost 3 bases and the J gene lost 0 bases, with 9 bases spanning the gap. The CDR3 contains 15 residues. CDR1 and CDR2 from the germline V gene are LNHDA and SQIVND (reference sequence). The CDR3 bases are TGTGCCAGTAGTATGGGCAGGTATAGCAATCAGCCCCAGCATTTT. This sequence encodes CASSMGRYSNQPQHF.

This clonotype was observed a few times. V is TRBV5-1 and J is TRBJ1-4; D not certain. CDR1 SGHRS and CDR2 YFSETQ come from the germline V gene. V dropped 0 bases and J dropped 8 bases, with 14 bases sitting between them. CDR3 size: 15 residues. The CDR3 loop reads CASSLGRTPNEKLFF. For the CDR3, the DNA is TGCGCCAGCAGCTTGGGTCGCACTCCCAACGAAAAACTGTTTTTT.

This clonotype was detected ten times or more. The chain uses TRBV12-3 or TRBV12-4 and TRBJ2-2; 7 bases are a match to TRBD1. With V trimmed by 6 bases and J by 0 bases, 4 bases remained unmatched. This CDR3 contains 15 residues. As DNA, the CDR3 is TGTGCCAGCAGCCGGGACAGCGCGAACACCGGGGAGCTGTTTTTT. It translates to CASSRDSANTGELFF.

This clonotype came up a few times. The V gene is TRBV6-2 or TRBV6-3, the J gene TRBJ2-5, with 9 bases aligning to TRBD2. Germline CDR1 reads MNHEY; CDR2 reads SVGEGT. The CDR3 extends over 16 amino acids. V dropped 2 bases and J dropped 6; count of bases not matched to a gene: 10. The CDR3 nucleotides read TGTGCCAGCAGTTACCAGAGTAGCGGGAGTTTGAAGACCCAGTACTTC. Amino acid sequence: CASSYQSSGSLKTQYF.

This sequence joins TRBV4-1 and TRBJ1-1; a weak D match, TRBD1 (6 bases). The CDR3 is 14 amino acids. V gave up 1 base and J gave up 4 bases, with 10 bases separating them. Germline assignment: CDR1 MGHRA and CDR2 YSYEKL. The CDR3 loop is CASSQVTGSTEAFF. DNA of the CDR3: TGCGCCAGCAGCCAAGTAACAGGGAGCACTGAAGCTTTCTTT.